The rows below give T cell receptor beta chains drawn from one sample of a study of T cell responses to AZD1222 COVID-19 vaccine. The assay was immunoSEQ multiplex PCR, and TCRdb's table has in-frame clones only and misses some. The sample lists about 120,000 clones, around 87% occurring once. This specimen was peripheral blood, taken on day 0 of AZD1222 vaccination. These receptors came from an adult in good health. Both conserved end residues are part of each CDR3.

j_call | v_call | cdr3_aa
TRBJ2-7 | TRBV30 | CAWSGDRPYEQYF
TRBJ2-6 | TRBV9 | CASSVPPSGANVLTF
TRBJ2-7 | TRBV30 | CACLSSSSYEQYF
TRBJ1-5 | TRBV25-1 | CASSGTGVQPQHF
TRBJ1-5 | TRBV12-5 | CASGLVMSKQPQHF
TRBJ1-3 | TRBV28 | CASSWGTSGNTIYF
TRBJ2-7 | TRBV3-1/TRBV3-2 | CASSQDRRGGSYEQYF
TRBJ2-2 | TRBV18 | CASSSGLAAGELFF
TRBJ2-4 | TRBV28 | CASSLGQNIQYF
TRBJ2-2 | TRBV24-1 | CATSDLASRGGMNTGELFF
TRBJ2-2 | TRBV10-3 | CATVRDRENTGELFF
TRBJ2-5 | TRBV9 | CASSGASGIRETQYF
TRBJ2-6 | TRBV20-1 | CSASGQGVRGGANVLTF
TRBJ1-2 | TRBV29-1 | CSVESWGAPNYGYTF
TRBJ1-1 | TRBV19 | CASSISNRRMSEAFF
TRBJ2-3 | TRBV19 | CASSSLQGSTDTQYF
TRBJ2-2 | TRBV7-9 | CASSLSRAPGELFF
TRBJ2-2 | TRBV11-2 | CASSFGHSNTGELFF
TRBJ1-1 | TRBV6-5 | CASRLSNTEAFF
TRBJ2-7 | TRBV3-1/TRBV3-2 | CASSSRPRRRVSYEQYF
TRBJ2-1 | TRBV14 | CASSRPGQGSNEQFF
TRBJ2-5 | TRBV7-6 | CASSPRPGPSETQYF
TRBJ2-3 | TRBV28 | CASSSPLLAGGTDTQYF
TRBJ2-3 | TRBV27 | CASTPGATSTGTQYF
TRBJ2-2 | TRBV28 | CATRKGGPSTGELFF
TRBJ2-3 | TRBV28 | CASSLTADTQYF
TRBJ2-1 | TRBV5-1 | CASRLRSANEQFF
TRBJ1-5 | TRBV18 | CASSPTVNSNQPQHF
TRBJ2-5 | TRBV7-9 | CASSFDRGWETQYF
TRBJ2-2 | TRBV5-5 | CASSLLGAQFGELFF